The next 27 T cell receptor beta chains were all read from a single sample in a study of blood T cell repertoires in COVID-19. Data came from immunoSEQ multiplex PCR; TCRdb stores just in-frame clones and leaves some out. The data contain more than 25,000 clones, roughly nine tenths of them seen just once; the ten biggest clones take up approximately 5.4%. The sequencing input was peripheral blood. These receptor sequences come from a man aged 55 to 69 with active COVID-19.

The V gene is TRBV6-2 or TRBV6-3, the J gene TRBJ2-7, with D perhaps TRBD1 (5 bases). Germline V gene lookup returns CDR1 MNHEY and CDR2 SVGEGT. CDR3 length equals 12 residues. Trimming pared 2 bases from V and 7 bases from J, leaving 9 bases between. The CDR3 is CASSYAGIEQYF. The CDR3 bases are TGTGCCAGCAGTTACGCAGGGATTGAGCAGTACTTC.

This clone was picked up one time. The junction and the germline gene differ at one end; a read error may be behind it. Other DNA variants within this sample encode the same CDR3. The gene calls are TRBV28 and TRBJ2-3; 10 bases match TRBD2. The CDR3 contains 18 residues. CDR1 is MDHEN, CDR2 SYDVKM, per germline. Here the CDR3 DNA reads TGTGCCAGTAGTTTGAAGCGGGGGGGCCCCAGGGGCACAGATACGCAGTATTTT. It is translated as CASSLKRGGPRGTDTQYF.

The rearrangement joins TRBV10-1 to TRBJ2-7; 9 bases agree with TRBD1. The germline gives CDR1 WNHNN, CDR2 SYGVQD (reference sequence). There are 15 residues in the CDR3. The J segment lost 4 bases and the V segment lost 4 bases, leaving 8 bases of the junction unmatched. Written as DNA, the CDR3 is TGCGCCAGCAGTGGCGGACAGGGGCCATCGTACGAGCAGTACTTC. This encodes CASSGGQGPSYEQYF.

This chain connects TRBV6-5 to TRBJ1-5, with 8 positions matching TRBD1. Germline loops: CDR1 MNHEY, CDR2 SVGAGI. With 6 bases clipped from V and 3 bases from J, the junction kept 7 bases outside the gene matches. The CDR3 runs 15 residues. The CDR3 DNA reads as TGTGCCAGCAGGAGGGACAGGAACGACAATCAGCCCCAGCATTTT. This gives the protein CASRRDRNDNQPQHF.

J is TRBJ2-6 and V is TRBV4-2, with TRBD1 matching 12 bases. The CDR3 runs to 20 residues. The V gene's germline CDR1 is LGHNA and CDR2 YNFKEQ. V lost 4 bases and J lost 3; bases outside the gene matches: 13. CDR3 bases: TGTGCCAGCAGCCTAAGAAGCAGGGGACAGGGGGCGCTTGGGGCCAACGTCCTGACTTTC. Translating it yields CASSLRSRGQGALGANVLTF.

The rearrangement uses TRBV25-1 and TRBJ2-2, with D uncertain. The germline gives CDR1 MGHDK, CDR2 SYGVNS. The germline V and J ends were trimmed by 1 base and 4 bases, with 10 bases remaining between them. The CDR3 consists of 15 residues. In DNA form, the CDR3 reads TGTGCCAGCAGTGAATCCCGGCGACTCACCGGGGAGCTGTTTTTT. Translating gives CASSESRRLTGELFF.

V usage is TRBV29-1 and J usage is TRBJ1-2, with 10 positions matching TRBD1. V gave up 3 bases and J gave up 4 bases; unmatched junction bases: 2. The CDR3 length is 13 residues. Germline V gene data show CDR1 as SQVTM and CDR2 as ANQGSEA. The CDR3 loop is CSVEDRGFYGYTF. The CDR3 DNA reads TGCAGCGTTGAGGACAGGGGGTTCTATGGCTACACCTTC.

The chain combines TRBV28 with TRBJ2-7, with unresolved D. V shed 4 bases and J shed 2 bases, with 12 bases lying between them. The CDR3 has 14 amino acids. CDR1 is MDHEN and CDR2 is SYDVKM in the germline V gene. The CDR3 reads CASSSPLTAYEQYF. The CDR3 DNA reads as TGTGCCAGCAGTTCCCCCCTAACAGCCTACGAGCAGTACTTC.

This chain links TRBV5-5 with TRBJ1-5; D is unclear. The CDR3 consists of 12 residues. V was pared by 3 bases and J by 8 bases, with 9 bases between. Germline V gene lookup returns CDR1 SGHKS and CDR2 YYEKEE (reference sequence). This chain's CDR3 is CASSSGGKPQHF. The CDR3 DNA reads TGTGCCAGCAGCTCTGGCGGGAAGCCCCAGCATTTT.

The rearrangement uses TRBV29-1 and TRBJ2-7, with D maybe TRBD2 (6 bases). Looked up from germline, CDR1 is SQVTM and CDR2 is ANQGSEA. This CDR3 comprises 16 residues. V was trimmed by 0 bases and J by 2 bases, leaving 17 bases between them. CDR3: CSVEEGGEGITYEQYF. As DNA, the CDR3 is TGCAGCGTTGAAGAGGGGGGAGAGGGGATTACCTACGAGCAGTACTTC.

The gene calls are TRBV11-3 and TRBJ2-7; TRBD1 might be the D (6 bases). The CDR3 runs to 14 residues. Trimming removed 3 bases from V and 5 bases from J, with 14 bases in between. CDR1 and CDR2 (germline): SGHNT, YENEEA. CDR3 loop: CASSLLGAADEQYF. As DNA, the CDR3 is TGTGCCAGCAGCTTGTTGGGGGCAGCCGACGAGCAGTACTTC.

The rearrangement uses TRBV28 and TRBJ1-5; 7 positions match TRBD1. J was trimmed by 0 bases and V by 6 bases; bases with no gene match: 5. The CDR3 extends over 15 amino acids. The germline V gene encodes CDR1 MDHEN and CDR2 SYDVKM. The CDR3 coding sequence is TGTGCCAGCAGCTGGGGACAGTCTAGCAATCAGCCCCAGCATTTT. As protein: CASSWGQSSNQPQHF.

By share, this clone ranks as medium-sized. The chain couples TRBV5-1 to TRBJ1-3; possibly TRBD1 for D (6 bases). Between the trimmed V and J ends, which lost 4 bases and 1 base, there was a span of 18 bases. The CDR3 is 17 amino acids. CDR1 and CDR2 from the germline V gene are SGHRS and YFSETQ. The CDR3 region is CASSPHPNTGSGNTIYF. CDR3 sequence (DNA): TGCGCCAGCAGCCCTCACCCGAATACAGGGTCTGGAAACACCATATATTTT.

The rearrangement links TRBV10-3 to TRBJ2-1; 11 bases agree with TRBD2. This CDR3 spans 15 amino acids. Trimming removed 3 bases from V and 10 bases from J; junction bases left unmatched: 8. Germline V gene sequence: CDR1 ENHRY, CDR2 SYGVKD. As DNA, the CDR3 is TGTGCCATCAGTGAATATACTAGCGGGGGTAACGAGCAGTTCTTC. This gives the protein CAISEYTSGGNEQFF.

The rearrangement uses TRBV19 and TRBJ2-7, with D possibly TRBD2 on 5 matching bases. This CDR3 has 12 amino acids. V lost 7 bases, J lost 7 bases, and 14 bases lay in between. The germline CDR1 and CDR2 sequences are LNHDA and SQIVND (reference sequence). The CDR3 DNA reads as TGTGCCAGTAACAGAGGGTCCGGGGAGCAGTACTTC. Its protein product is CASNRGSGEQYF.

The rearrangement joins TRBV5-4 to TRBJ1-3; the D is unclear. Germline CDR1 SGHNT, CDR2 YYREEE (reference sequence). There are 15 residues in the CDR3. Trimming removed 3 bases from V and 4 bases from J, with 14 bases in between. The CDR3 loop is CASSYDSTRGNTIYF. DNA of the CDR3: TGTGCCAGCAGCTATGATTCAACGAGAGGAAACACCATATATTTT.

J is TRBJ2-5 and V is TRBV12-3 or TRBV12-4; a possible D gene is TRBD2 (5 bases). Between the trimmed V and J ends, which lost 5 bases and 2 bases, there was a span of 9 bases. The CDR3 length is 13 residues. The DNA of the CDR3 is TGTGCCAGCAGTAGAAGGACTCAAGAGACCCAGTACTTC. Protein: CASSRRTQETQYF.

The genes are TRBV10-1 and TRBJ2-3; 10 bases match TRBD2. V gave up 5 bases and J gave up 7 bases; unmatched junction bases: 6. Germline V lookup: CDR1 WNHNN, CDR2 SYGVQD (reference sequence). This CDR3 spans 14 amino acids. CDR3 protein: CASSPASGGNTQYF. DNA of the CDR3: TGCGCCAGCAGTCCGGCTAGCGGGGGTAATACGCAGTATTTT.

This chain connects TRBV5-5 to TRBJ2-3, with TRBD2 as a possible D gene (5 bases). Germline V gene data show CDR1 as SGHKS and CDR2 as YYEKEE (reference sequence). This CDR3 is built from 15 residues. V lost 0 bases and J 2 bases, leaving 10 bases between the germline ends. The CDR3 here is CASSLGAALTDTQYF. Here the CDR3 DNA reads TGTGCCAGCAGCTTGGGAGCGGCCCTCACAGATACGCAGTATTTT.

CDR3 amino acids: CASSYTRGGETQYF. The CDR3 nucleotides read TGTGCCAGCAGTTACACCAGGGGTGGAGAGACCCAGTACTTC. The chain joins TRBV6-6 to TRBJ2-5, with a tentative D call TRBD1 (6 bases). Germline-derived CDR1 and CDR2 are MNHNY and SVGAGI (reference sequence). This CDR3 is built from 14 residues. The germline V and J ends were trimmed by 2 bases and 4 bases, with 11 bases remaining between them.

There are a few counts of this clone. This sequence joins TRBV7-3 and TRBJ2-1; perhaps TRBD1 as D (5 bases). Trimming cost V 5 bases and J 1 base, with 9 bases left between them. This CDR3 spans 14 amino acids. Germline V gene data show CDR1 as SGHTA and CDR2 as FQGTGA. CDR3 nucleotides: TGTGCCAGCAGCCCCCCAGGGTCCTACAATGAGCAGTTCTTC. Protein: CASSPPGSYNEQFF.

This chain connects TRBV5-1 to TRBJ2-7; D may be TRBD1 (5 bases). Per germline, CDR1 SGHRS and CDR2 YFSETQ. V gave up 2 bases and J gave up 0 bases, with 12 bases separating them. The CDR3 has 15 residues. The CDR3 loop reads CASSFSIDSSYEQYF. CDR3 in DNA: TGCGCCAGCAGCTTCTCAATCGACAGCTCCTACGAGCAGTACTTC.

The chain joins TRBV12-2 to TRBJ2-3; the table's TRBD2 call for D was not verified on the DNA. TRBV12-2 is recorded as a pseudogene. This CDR3 has 16 residues. CDR3 DNA: TGTGCAAGTCGCTTAGCCCCGGGCGGGATTGGAGATACGCAGTATTTT. This encodes CASRLAPGGIGDTQYF.

The genes are TRBV5-1 and TRBJ2-1; 12 bases line up with TRBD2. Germline-derived CDR1 and CDR2 are SGHRS and YFSETQ. The CDR3 runs 15 residues. V shed 4 bases, J shed 6 bases, and the junction held 5 bases outside the gene matches. The CDR3 is CASSKLAGGPNEQFF. Here the CDR3 DNA reads TGCGCCAGCAGCAAACTAGCGGGGGGACCCAATGAGCAGTTCTTC.

The chain couples TRBV6-2 or TRBV6-3 to TRBJ2-3; 9 nucleotides agree with TRBD2. Germline lookup yields CDR1 MNHEY and CDR2 SVGEGT. The J segment lost 2 bases and the V segment lost 2 bases, leaving 14 bases of the junction unmatched. This CDR3 has 19 amino acids. The CDR3, as DNA: TGTGCCAGCAGTTACGGACCTCCCTGGCGGGGGGGCACCACAGATACGCAGTATTTT. This sequence encodes CASSYGPPWRGGTTDTQYF.

The chain has TRBV9 and TRBJ2-5, with TRBD2 matching 9 bases. The CDR3 is made up of 16 amino acids. V was clipped by 4 bases and J by 2 bases; unmatched bases: 9. Germline V gene sequence: CDR1 SGDLS, CDR2 YYNGEE. In DNA, the CDR3 is TGTGCCAGCAGCCCCCGAATCAGCGGGGGGCAAGAGACCCAGTACTTC. As protein: CASSPRISGGQETQYF.

This chain uses TRBV29-1 with TRBJ2-7; 7 nucleotides agree with TRBD1. Per the germline V gene, CDR1 is SQVTM and CDR2 is ANQGSEA. The CDR3 contains 13 residues. Trimming removed 3 bases from V and 9 bases from J; junction bases left unmatched: 11. This chain's CDR3 is CSVDKGARSGQYF. CDR3 nucleotides: TGCAGCGTTGATAAGGGGGCGCGTTCTGGGCAGTACTTC.